The present TCR beta chain was sequenced within a study of blood T cell repertoires in COVID-19. In the original processing: Estimates of nucleated cell counts were drawn from the amplification of reference gene primers. TCRdb's copy holds only in-frame clones and misses some; the assay was immunoSEQ multiplex PCR. V, J and clone size derive from that table, while D and trimming were established from the DNA sequence. The sample holds fewer than 350,000 clones, over 80% seen once. V was clipped by 2 bases and J by 7 bases; unmatched bases: 4. The CDR3 is made up of 15 amino acids. Germline CDR1 is SGDLS and CDR2 is YYNGEE.

Sequenced input: PBMCs or T cells enriched from blood (not recorded which). The TCR sequence derives from a woman in her twenties or thirties with acute COVID-19. The gene calls are TRBV9 and TRBJ2-1; 12 bases agree with TRBD2. The CDR3 spells CASSVPGLAGNEQFF. The DNA for the CDR3 is TGTGCCAGCAGCGTGCCAGGACTAGCGGGGAATGAGCAGTTCTTC.